This T cell receptor beta chain originates from a study of T cells in localized non-small cell lung cancer. General study results and limits: Adjacent lung exhibited a median of approximately 50 among the 100 most abundant tumor clones. Uninvolved adjacent lung had higher T cell clonality than tumor and all other tissues.

Method: immunoSEQ multiplex PCR; TCRdb's copy keeps in-frame clones and lacks some. The sample has about 17,000 clones, 90% seen once. The CDR3 is 15 residues long. Germline V gene sequence: CDR1 SEHNR, CDR2 FQNEAQ (reference sequence). A word on this clone: What it binds is unknown. One junction end does not reproduce the germline sequence, and a read error may be involved.

This clonotype originated in a woman aged 35-75 years with stage III lung adenocarcinoma. V usage is TRBV7-9 and J usage is TRBJ1-2, with TRBD1 identical over 7 bases. Specimen: peripheral blood mononuclear cells, collected before any cancer treatment. CDR3 nucleotides: TGTGCCAGCGGCTTTGGGGAAGGGGGCGGCGGCGGCTACACCTTC. Its translation: CASGFGEGGGGGYTF.